A single T cell receptor beta chain is shown here with its context. These data are taken from a study of shared clonotypes between healthy human individuals. Here immunoSEQ multiplex PCR was the method, and the copy in TCRdb shows in-frame clones only, minus some. The repertoire holds roughly 1,100,000 clones, with around 76% as singletons. This receptor was taken from a man aged 18-30 years in good health. The sequenced sample was memory CD4+ T cells sorted from blood. The subset denotes: CD45RA-negative fraction.

The CDR3 DNA is TGTGCCAGCTCACCGGGGACAGGGGAGGCCACTGAAGCTTTCTTT. Amino acids: CASSPGTGEATEAFF. This chain uses TRBV18 with TRBJ1-1, with TRBD1 matching 10 bases. Germline V gene lookup returns CDR1 KGHSH and CDR2 LQKENI. The V and J ends lost 3 bases and 4 bases, in that order; junction bases with no gene match: 5. The CDR3 is 15 amino acids.